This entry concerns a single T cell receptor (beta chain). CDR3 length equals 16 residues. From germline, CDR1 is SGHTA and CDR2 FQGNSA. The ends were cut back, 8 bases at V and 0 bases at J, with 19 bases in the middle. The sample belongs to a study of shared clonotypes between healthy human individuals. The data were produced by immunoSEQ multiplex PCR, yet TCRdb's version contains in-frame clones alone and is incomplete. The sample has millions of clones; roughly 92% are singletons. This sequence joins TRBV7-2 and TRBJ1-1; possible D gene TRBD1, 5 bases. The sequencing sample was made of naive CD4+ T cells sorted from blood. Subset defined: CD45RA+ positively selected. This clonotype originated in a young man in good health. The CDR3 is CASGLQGAGVNTEAFF. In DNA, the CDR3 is TGTGCCAGCGGACTTCAGGGAGCGGGGGTGAACACTGAAGCTTTCTTT.